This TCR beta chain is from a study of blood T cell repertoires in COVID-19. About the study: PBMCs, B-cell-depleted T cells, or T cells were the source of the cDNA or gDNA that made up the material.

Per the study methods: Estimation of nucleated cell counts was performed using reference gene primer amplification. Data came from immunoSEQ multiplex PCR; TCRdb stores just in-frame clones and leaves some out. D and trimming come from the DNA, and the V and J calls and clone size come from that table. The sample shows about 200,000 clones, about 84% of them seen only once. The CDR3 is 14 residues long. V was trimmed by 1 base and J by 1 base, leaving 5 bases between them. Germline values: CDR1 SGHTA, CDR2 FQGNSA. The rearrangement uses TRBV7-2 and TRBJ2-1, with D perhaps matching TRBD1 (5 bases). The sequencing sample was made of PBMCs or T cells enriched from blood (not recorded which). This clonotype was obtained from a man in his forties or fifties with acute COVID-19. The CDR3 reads CASSLEGSYNEQFF. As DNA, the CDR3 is TGTGCCAGCAGCTTAGAGGGGTCCTACAATGAGCAGTTCTTC.